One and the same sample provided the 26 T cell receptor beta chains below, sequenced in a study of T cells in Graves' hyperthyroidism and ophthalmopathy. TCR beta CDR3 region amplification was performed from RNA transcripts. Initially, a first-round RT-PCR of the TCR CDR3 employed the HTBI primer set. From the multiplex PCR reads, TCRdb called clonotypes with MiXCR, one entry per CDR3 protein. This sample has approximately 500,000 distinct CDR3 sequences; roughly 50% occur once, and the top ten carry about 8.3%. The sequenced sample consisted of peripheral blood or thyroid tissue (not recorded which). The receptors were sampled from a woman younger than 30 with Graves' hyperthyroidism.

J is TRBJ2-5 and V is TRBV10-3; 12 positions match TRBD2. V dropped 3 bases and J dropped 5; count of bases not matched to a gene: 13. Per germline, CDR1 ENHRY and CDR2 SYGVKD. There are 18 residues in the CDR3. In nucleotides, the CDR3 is TGTGCCATCAGTGATATGTCCCCCACCGGGACTAGCGGGGAGACCCAGTACTTC. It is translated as CAISDMSPTGTSGETQYF.

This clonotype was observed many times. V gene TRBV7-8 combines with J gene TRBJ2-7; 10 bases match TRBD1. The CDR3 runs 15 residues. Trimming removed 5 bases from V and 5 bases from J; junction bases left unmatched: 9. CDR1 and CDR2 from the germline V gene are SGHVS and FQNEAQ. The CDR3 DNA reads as TGTGCCAGCAGCACCAGGACAGGGGGAATAAACGAGCAGTACTTC. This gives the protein CASSTRTGGINEQYF.

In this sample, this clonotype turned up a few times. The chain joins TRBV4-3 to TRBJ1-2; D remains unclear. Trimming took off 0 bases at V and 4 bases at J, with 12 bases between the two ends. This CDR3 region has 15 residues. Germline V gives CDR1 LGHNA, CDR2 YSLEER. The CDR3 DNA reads TGCGCCAGCAGCCAAGATCAAGGCGTAGTCTATGGCTACACCTTC. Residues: CASSQDQGVVYGYTF.

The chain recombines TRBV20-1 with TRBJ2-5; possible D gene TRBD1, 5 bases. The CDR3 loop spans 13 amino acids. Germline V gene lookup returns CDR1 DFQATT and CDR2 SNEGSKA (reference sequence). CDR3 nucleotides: TGCAGCGCGCCAGCAGGGATCCAAGAGACCCAGTACTTC. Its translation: CSAPAGIQETQYF.

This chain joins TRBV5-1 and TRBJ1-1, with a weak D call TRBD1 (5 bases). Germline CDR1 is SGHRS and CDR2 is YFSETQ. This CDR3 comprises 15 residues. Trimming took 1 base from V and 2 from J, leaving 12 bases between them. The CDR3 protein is CASSLTGDFNTEAFF. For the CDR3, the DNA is TGCGCCAGCAGCTTGACCGGGGACTTTAACACTGAAGCTTTCTTT.

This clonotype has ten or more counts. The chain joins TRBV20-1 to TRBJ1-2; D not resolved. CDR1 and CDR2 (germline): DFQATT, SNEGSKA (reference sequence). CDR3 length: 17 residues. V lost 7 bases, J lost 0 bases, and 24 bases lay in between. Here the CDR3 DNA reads TGCAGTGTCCGACCCTCTCCTGACGGGTTTACTAACTATGGCTACACCTTC. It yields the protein CSVRPSPDGFTNYGYTF.

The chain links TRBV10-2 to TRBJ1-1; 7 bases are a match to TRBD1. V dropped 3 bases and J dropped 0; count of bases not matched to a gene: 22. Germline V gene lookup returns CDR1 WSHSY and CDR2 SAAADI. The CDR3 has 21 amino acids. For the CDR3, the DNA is TGCGCCAGCAGTGACCGGACAGGAGGTGGAGGGGGTGGTTTCATGAACACTGAAGCTTTCTTT. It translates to CASSDRTGGGGGGFMNTEAFF.

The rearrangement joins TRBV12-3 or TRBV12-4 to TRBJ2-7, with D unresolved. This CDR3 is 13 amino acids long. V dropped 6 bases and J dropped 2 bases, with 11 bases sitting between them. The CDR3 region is CASRLTIAYEQYF. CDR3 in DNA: TGTGCCAGCAGGCTCACTATAGCCTACGAGCAGTACTTC.

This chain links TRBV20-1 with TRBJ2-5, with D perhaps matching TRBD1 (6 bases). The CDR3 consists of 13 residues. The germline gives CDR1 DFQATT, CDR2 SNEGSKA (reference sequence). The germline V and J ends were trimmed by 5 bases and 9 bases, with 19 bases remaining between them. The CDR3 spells CSADRDKGQPQYF. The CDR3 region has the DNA TGCAGTGCTGACCGGGACAAAGGACAGCCCCAGTACTTC.

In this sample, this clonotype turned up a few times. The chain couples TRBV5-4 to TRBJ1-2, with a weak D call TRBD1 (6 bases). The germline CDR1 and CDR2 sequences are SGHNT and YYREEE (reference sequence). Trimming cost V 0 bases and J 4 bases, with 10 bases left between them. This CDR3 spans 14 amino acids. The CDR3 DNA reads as TGTGCCAGCAGCTTGGACAGGGAGGGCTATGGCTACACCTTC. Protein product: CASSLDREGYGYTF.

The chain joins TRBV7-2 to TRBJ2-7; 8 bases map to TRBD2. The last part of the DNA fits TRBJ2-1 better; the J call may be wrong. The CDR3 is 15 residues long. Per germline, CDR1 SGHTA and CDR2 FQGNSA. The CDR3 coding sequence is TGTGCCAGCAGCTTAGAGCAGCGGGAGTGGCTTGAGCAGTTCTTC. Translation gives CASSLEQREWLEQFF.

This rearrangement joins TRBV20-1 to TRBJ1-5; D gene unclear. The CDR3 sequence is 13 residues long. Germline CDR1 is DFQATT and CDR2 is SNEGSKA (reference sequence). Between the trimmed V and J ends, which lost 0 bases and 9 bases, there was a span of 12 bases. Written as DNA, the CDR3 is TGCAGTGCTAGAGATACAGTGTCCATGCCCCAGCATTTT. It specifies CSARDTVSMPQHF.

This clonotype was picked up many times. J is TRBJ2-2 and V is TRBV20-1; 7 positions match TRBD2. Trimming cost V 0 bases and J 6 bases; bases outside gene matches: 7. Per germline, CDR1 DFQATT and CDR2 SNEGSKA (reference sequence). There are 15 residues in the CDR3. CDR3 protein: CSARDIPGRAGELFF. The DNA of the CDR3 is TGCAGTGCTAGAGATATTCCGGGGAGGGCCGGGGAGCTGTTTTTT.

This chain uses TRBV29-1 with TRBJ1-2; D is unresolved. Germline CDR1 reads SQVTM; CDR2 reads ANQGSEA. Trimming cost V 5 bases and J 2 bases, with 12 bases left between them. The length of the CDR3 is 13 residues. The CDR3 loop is CSVSGDGNYGYTF. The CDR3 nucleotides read TGCAGCGTTAGTGGTGACGGAAACTATGGCTACACCTTC.

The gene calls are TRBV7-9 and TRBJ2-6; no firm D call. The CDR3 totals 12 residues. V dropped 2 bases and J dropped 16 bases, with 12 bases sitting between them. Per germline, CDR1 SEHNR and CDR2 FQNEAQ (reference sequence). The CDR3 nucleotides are TGTGCCAGCAGCTTATGGCCCTCCCGTCTGACTTTC. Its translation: CASSLWPSRLTF.

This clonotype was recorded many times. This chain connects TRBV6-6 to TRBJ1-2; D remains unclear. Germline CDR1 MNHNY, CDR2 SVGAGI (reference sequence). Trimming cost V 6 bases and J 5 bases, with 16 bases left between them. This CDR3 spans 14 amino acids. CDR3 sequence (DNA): TGTGCCAGCAGACCCACCGGTGGCGATTATGGCTACACCTTC. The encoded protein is CASRPTGGDYGYTF.

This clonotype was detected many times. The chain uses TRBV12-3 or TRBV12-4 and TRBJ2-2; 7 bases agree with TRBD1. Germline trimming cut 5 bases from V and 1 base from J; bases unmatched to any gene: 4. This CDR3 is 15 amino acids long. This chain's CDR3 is CASSPRQGNTGELFF. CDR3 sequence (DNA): TGTGCCAGCAGTCCTCGACAGGGGAACACCGGGGAGCTGTTTTTT.

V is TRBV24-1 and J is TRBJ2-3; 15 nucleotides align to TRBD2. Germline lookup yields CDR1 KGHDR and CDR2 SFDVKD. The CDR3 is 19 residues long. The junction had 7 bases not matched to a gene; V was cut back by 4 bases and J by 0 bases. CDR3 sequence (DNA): TGTGCCACCAGTGACCCGGGACTAGCGGGAGGTCCTAGCACAGATACGCAGTATTTT. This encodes CATSDPGLAGGPSTDTQYF.

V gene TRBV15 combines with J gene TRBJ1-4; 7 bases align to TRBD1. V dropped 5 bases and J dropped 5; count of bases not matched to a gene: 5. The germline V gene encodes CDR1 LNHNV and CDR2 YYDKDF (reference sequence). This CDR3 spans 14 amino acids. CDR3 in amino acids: CATSFGQENEKLFF. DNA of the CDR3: TGTGCCACCAGCTTCGGACAGGAAAATGAAAAACTGTTTTTT. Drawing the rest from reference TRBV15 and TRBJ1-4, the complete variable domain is DAMVIQNPRYQVTQFGKPVTLSCSQTLNHNVMYWYQQKSSQAPKLLFHYYDKDFNNEADTPDNFQSRRPNTSFCFLDIRSPGLGDTAMYLCATSFGQENEKLFFGSGTQLSVL.

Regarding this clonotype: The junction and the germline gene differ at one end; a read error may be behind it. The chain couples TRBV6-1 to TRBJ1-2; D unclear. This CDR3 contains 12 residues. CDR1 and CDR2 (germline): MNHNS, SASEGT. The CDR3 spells CAGSELGYGYTF. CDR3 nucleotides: TGTGCCGGCAGTGAACTAGGCTATGGCTACACCTTC.

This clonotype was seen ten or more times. In DNA, the CDR3 is TGCAGTGCCGGACTAGCGGAGAACACCGGGGAGCTGTTTTTT. This translates into CSAGLAENTGELFF. V usage is TRBV20-1 and J usage is TRBJ2-2, with 10 bases aligning to TRBD2. Unmatched junction bases numbered 2, after V lost 6 bases and J lost 1 base. Germline V gene lookup returns CDR1 DFQATT and CDR2 SNEGSKA (reference sequence). The CDR3 loop spans 14 amino acids.

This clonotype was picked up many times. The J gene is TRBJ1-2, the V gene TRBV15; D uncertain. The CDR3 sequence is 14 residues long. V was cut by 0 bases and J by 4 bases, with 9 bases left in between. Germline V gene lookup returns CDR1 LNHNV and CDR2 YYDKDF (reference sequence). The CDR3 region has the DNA TGTGCCACCAGCAGAGAACCGAATGCCTATGGCTACACCTTC. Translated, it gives CATSREPNAYGYTF.

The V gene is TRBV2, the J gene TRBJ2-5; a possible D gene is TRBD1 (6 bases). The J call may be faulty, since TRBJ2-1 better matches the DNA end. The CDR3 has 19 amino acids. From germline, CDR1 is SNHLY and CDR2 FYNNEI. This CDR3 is CASSERDKATRAGDNEQFF. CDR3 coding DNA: TGTGCCAGCAGTGAAAGGGACAAAGCTACTAGGGCCGGCGACAATGAGCAGTTCTTC.

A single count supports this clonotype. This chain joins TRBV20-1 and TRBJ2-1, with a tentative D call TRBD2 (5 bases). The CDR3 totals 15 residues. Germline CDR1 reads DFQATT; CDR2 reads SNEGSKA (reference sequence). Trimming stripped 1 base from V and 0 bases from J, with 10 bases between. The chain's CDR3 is CSARAPRDSYNEQFF. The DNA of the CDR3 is TGCAGTGCTAGAGCCCCCCGGGACTCCTACAATGAGCAGTTCTTC.

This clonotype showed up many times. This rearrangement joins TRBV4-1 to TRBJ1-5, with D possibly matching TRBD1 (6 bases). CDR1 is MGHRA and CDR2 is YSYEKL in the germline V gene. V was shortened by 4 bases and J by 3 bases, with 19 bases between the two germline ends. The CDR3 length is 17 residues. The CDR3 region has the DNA TGCGCCAGCAGCCGCCTGGGGGGTGGGGGGCCCAATCAGCCCCAGCATTTT. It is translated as CASSRLGGGGPNQPQHF.

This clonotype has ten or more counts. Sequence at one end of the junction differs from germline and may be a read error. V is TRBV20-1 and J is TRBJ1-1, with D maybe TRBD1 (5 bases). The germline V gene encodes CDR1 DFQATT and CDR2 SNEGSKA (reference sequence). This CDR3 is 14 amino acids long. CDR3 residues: CSARDPGGTAEAFF. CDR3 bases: TGCAGTGCTAGAGATCCTGGGGGTACGGCTGAGGCTTTCTTT.